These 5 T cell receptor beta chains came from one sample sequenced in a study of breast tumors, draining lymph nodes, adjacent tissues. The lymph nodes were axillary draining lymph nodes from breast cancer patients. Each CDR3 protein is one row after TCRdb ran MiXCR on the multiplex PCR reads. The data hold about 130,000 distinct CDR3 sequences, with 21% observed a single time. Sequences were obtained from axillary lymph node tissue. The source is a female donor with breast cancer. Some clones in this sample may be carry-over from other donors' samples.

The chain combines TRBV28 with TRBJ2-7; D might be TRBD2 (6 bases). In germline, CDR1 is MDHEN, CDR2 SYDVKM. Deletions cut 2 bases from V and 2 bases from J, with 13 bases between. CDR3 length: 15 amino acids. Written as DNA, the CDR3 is TGTGCCAGCAGTTTACGCACTAGCCCAGCCTACGAGCAGTACTTC. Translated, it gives CASSLRTSPAYEQYF.

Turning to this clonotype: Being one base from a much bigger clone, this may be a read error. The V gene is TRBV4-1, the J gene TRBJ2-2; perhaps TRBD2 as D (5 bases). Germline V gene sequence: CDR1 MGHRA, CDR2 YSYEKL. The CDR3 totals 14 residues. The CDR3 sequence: CASSGLPGTGELSF. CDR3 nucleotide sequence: TGCGCCAGCAGCGGACTCCCGGGTACCGGGGAGCTGTCTTTT.

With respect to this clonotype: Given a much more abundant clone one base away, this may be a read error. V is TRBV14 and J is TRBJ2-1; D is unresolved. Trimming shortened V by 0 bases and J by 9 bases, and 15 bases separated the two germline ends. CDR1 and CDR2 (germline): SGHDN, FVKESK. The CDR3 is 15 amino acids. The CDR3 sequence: CASSQERVSRSEQFF. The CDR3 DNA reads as TGTGCCAGCAGCCAAGAAAGGGTAAGCCGGAGTGAGCAGTTCTTC.

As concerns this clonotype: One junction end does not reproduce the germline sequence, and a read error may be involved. The CDR3 DNA reads as TGCGGGGCAAGCGCGAACACCGGGGAGCTGTTTTTT. Residues: CGASANTGELFF. The chain employs TRBV28 and TRBJ2-2; tentatively, D is TRBD1 or TRBD2 (5 bases each). The CDR3 extends over 12 amino acids. The germline V gene encodes CDR1 MDHEN and CDR2 SYDVKM.

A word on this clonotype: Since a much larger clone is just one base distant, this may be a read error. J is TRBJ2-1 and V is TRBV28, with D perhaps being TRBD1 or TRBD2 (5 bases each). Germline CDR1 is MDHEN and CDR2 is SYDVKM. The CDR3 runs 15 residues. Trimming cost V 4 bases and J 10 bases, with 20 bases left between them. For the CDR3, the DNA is TGTGCCAGCAGTTGGACCGCTCGGGGCTCCTACGAGCAGTTCTTC. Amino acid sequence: CASSWTARGSYEQFF.